This T cell receptor beta chain was sequenced for a study of CD8 T cells in ankylosing spondylitis. Study results and limitations: Blood of patients with ankylosing spondylitis appeared to be characterized by a TCR beta motif of eight highly homologous variants. Peripheral blood held disease-linked clones only at relatively low frequency, and these were CD8+. Both synovial fluid and blood in reactive arthritis had previously been reported to carry some motif variants. In ankylosing spondylitis patients, matched synovial fluid reportedly showed significant enrichment of disease-linked clones.

The table lists this clonotype with many counts. Its cognate antigen is unknown. CDR3 length: 15 amino acids. The V end was cut by 4 bases, the J end by 3 bases, with 16 bases between. CDR1 and CDR2 from the germline V gene are SGDLS and YYNGEE. Making the TCR beta libraries involved quantitative 5'-RACE with molecular barcodes. TCRdb re-called the 5' RACE reads with MiXCR, one entry per CDR3 protein. The sample lists roughly 300,000 distinct CDR3 sequences, around 7.6% occurring once. The receptor was derived from a male donor with ankylosing spondylitis. Material for sequencing was blood, either unsorted or a sorted T cell fraction (not recorded which). The chain combines TRBV9 with TRBJ2-5; D assignment may be TRBD1 or TRBD2 (6 bases each). CDR3 sequence reads: CASSRWGAIEETQYF. The CDR3 coding sequence is TGTGCCAGCAGCCGATGGGGGGCCATCGAAGAGACCCAGTACTTC.